This TCR beta chain was sequenced during a study of T cell responses to AZD1222 COVID-19 vaccine (dated by TCRdb to the early 2020s). Study-wide context: AZD1222 recipients whose second dose came at about 4 weeks and those whose second dose came at about 12 weeks were combined into one group, since spike-specific TCR depth and breadth did not differ between the two schedules. TCR sequencing was performed for more than 230 trial participants, of whom roughly 200 were given two doses of AZD1222 and approximately 25 were given two doses of MenACWY control vaccine. Enrollment into the trials was organized by age into subgroups of 18-55, 56-69 and 70-plus years, and those subgroups contained 148, 28 and 57 TCR-sequenced participants, respectively.

Deletion took 0 bases off V and 4 bases off J, with a span of 9 bases between the germline ends. The CDR3, from cysteine to phenylalanine, totals 14 residues. The DNA shown is the 42-base CDR3, in frame from base 1. The germline V gene yields MNHEY for CDR1 and SVGEGT for CDR2. Study-wide findings and limitations: Because no day 14 peak-response samples were available, the repertoires could be characterized only after the peak T cell response. Conclusions about previously exposed vaccinees are limited because only five or six AZD1222 recipients were SARS-CoV-2 seropositive at baseline. The 56-69-year group was small, and its depth increase did not reach significance, likely because of low power. Reportedly, close to half of the unique spike-specific TCRs recognized epitopes lying outside the regions that are mutated in the B.1.351 and B.1.1.7 variants. The vaccine-associated CD4 TCRs covered the entire spike protein, and the dominant responses fell in regions 160-218 and 743-854. After two AZD1222 doses, spike-specific TCR breadth and depth were significantly higher than at day 0 and than in MenACWY recipients. Most participants were white British and females outnumbered males, and the authors suggested that clonal diversity may have been underestimated.

Points on this clone: Its antigen remains undetermined. Base qualities are not at hand, and no much larger clone is one base apart.

The time point label, read with the paper, signifies: baseline before first vaccination. Vaccinee samples came from UK trials COV001 and COV002, including a single-blind randomized controlled phase 2/3 trial of AZD1222 (ChAdOx1 nCoV-19) in healthy adults. For TCRbeta chain sequencing, PBMC samples were collected from trial participants at day 0 and at day 28 after the second dose. The CDR3 regions of human TCRbeta chains were analyzed by immunosequencing. In the authors' own workflow: TCRs in the repertoires were compared against a reference library of SARS-CoV-2-specific TCRs that had been generated with the MIRA antigen-specificity platform. Breadth was defined as the fraction of unique TCRs that were SARS-CoV-2-associated, and depth was defined as the fraction of total T cells that were SARS-CoV-2-associated. Using the MIRA data, each spike-specific TCR was mapped to the spike region that the TCR reacts to and placed in a CD4 or CD8 class. Log10-transformed breadth and depth values were compared by one-way ANOVA with Sidak's multiple comparisons tests. The table comes from immuneACCESS by way of TCRdb, which keeps in-frame sequences with V and J called. Part of the clones is missing from these tables; in studies checked, under half for an unresolved V gene and the rest for unknown reasons. The DNA gave D and trimming, while V, J and clone size come from that table. This sample gives 150,000 to 180,000 clones in total; 90% of them show up just once. Together, the top ten hold over 1.5% of the sample.

The source of this sequence is an adult in good health. The sequence is built from TRBV6-2 or TRBV6-3 and TRBJ1-2; the D region possibly corresponds to TRBD1 (5 bases align). The specimen comprised peripheral blood, sampled on day 0 of AZD1222 vaccination. The CDR3: CASSYSTGGYGYTF. The sequenced DNA is TGTGCCAGCAGTTACTCGACCGGGGGCTATGGCTACACCTTC.